This TCR beta chain was identified in a study of control samples from healthy donors and cancer patients. Profiling relied on immunoSEQ multiplex PCR, and the TCRdb table lists in-frame clones only, not all of them. Of 70,000 to 95,000 clones listed, over 85% are singletons. With 0 bases removed from V and 8 bases from J, the gap between germline ends came to 13 bases. The CDR3 is 14 residues long. Germline CDR1 and CDR2: LGHNA and YNFKEQ. This TCR derives from a woman between 40 and 50 years old with lung cancer. Material for sequencing was PBMCs. V is TRBV4-2 and J is TRBJ1-2, with TRBD1 as a possible D gene (6 bases). The chain's CDR3 is CASSQDMGAGGYTF. The CDR3 DNA sequence: TGTGCCAGCAGCCAAGATATGGGGGCCGGCGGCTACACCTTC.